These 27 T cell receptor beta chains came from one sample sequenced in a study of human T cells and chemical hapten exposure. TCRdb re-called the RACE reads with MiXCR, one entry per CDR3 protein. The sample lists 300,000 to 400,000 distinct CDR3 sequences, about 7% occurring once. As for time point: patch test 1, 2 weeks after DPC sensitization. The sample's treatment: therapeutic diphenylcyclopropenone sensitization with weekly scalp DPC. The sample was whole blood, taken in connection with sensitization to the hapten diphenylcyclopropenone (DPC). The receptors here all came from a woman between 18 and 29 years old with alopecia areata. Some clones in this sample may be carry-over from other donors' samples.

This clonotype was counted many times. V usage is TRBV6-2 or TRBV6-3 and J usage is TRBJ2-2; 11 bases line up with TRBD2. Germline CDR1 is MNHEY and CDR2 is SVGEGT. The CDR3 length is 14 residues. The ends lost 6 bases at V and 3 bases at J; junction bases unmatched: 0. As DNA, the CDR3 is TGTGCCAGCAGGGGACTAGCGGACACCGGGGAGCTGTTTTTT. It specifies CASRGLADTGELFF.

The chain uses TRBV7-2 and TRBJ2-5; 10 nucleotides agree with TRBD1. With 5 bases clipped from V and 4 bases from J, the junction kept 10 bases outside the gene matches. CDR3 length equals 16 residues. Germline V gene sequence: CDR1 SGHTA, CDR2 FQGNSA. This CDR3 is CASSARTGGRRETQYF. CDR3 DNA: TGTGCCAGCAGCGCCCGGACAGGGGGTCGACGAGAGACCCAGTACTTC.

The chain uses TRBV7-9 and TRBJ2-5, with D maybe TRBD1 (5 bases). The V end lost 4 bases, the J end lost 4 bases, and 10 bases lay between the germline ends. The germline V gene encodes CDR1 SEHNR and CDR2 FQNEAQ (reference sequence). The CDR3 runs 13 residues. CDR3 region: CASSSRVGETQYF. CDR3 bases: TGTGCCAGCAGCTCCAGGGTTGGAGAGACCCAGTACTTC.

This clonotype was recorded at least ten times. CDR3 sequence reads: CASSPPTGTGVREQYF. The CDR3 DNA reads as TGTGCCAGCTCACCGCCGACCGGGACAGGGGTTCGCGAGCAGTACTTC. The J gene is TRBJ2-7, the V gene TRBV18; 10 nucleotides agree with TRBD1. Germline loops: CDR1 KGHSH, CDR2 LQKENI. The CDR3 extends over 16 amino acids. The J segment lost 6 bases and the V segment lost 3 bases, leaving 11 bases of the junction unmatched.

This clonotype was seen repeatedly, ten times or more. The chain is built from TRBV5-8 and TRBJ2-1, with TRBD1 as a possible D gene (6 bases). Deletions cut 2 bases from V and 3 bases from J, with 12 bases between. The germline CDR1 and CDR2 sequences are SGHTS and YDEGEE. This CDR3 is 15 amino acids long. CDR3 in DNA: TGTGCCAGCAGCTTAAGGGGGACCAACTACAATGAGCAGTTCTTC. This sequence encodes CASSLRGTNYNEQFF.

DNA for the CDR3: TGTGCCAGCAGTTACCGCAGTGGCGGTGTTGGCTACACCTTC. Amino acid sequence: CASSYRSGGVGYTF. The genes are TRBV6-5 and TRBJ1-2; D remains unclear. V lost 2 bases and J lost 7, with 14 bases in between. The germline gives CDR1 MNHEY, CDR2 SVGAGI. The CDR3 extends over 14 amino acids.

This clonotype was counted at least ten times. The chain joins TRBV29-1 to TRBJ2-2; D possibly matches TRBD1 or TRBD2 (6 bases each). Per the germline V gene, CDR1 is SQVTM and CDR2 is ANQGSEA. The CDR3 covers 14 residues. V was shortened by 6 bases and J by 4 bases, with 15 bases between the two germline ends. CDR3 region: CSVSPGGGTGELFF. The CDR3 DNA is TGCAGCGTCTCACCCGGGGGCGGCACCGGGGAGCTGTTTTTT.

This clonotype was detected a few times. The chain uses TRBV6-1 and TRBJ2-1, with D hard to call. Per the germline V gene, CDR1 is MNHNS and CDR2 is SASEGT. V was trimmed by 6 bases and J by 10 bases, leaving 10 bases between them. The CDR3 sequence is 11 residues long. The CDR3 DNA is TGTGCCAGCAGCCTGATGGGCGAGCAGTTCTTC. Protein sequence: CASSLMGEQFF.

This clonotype was detected only a few times. This chain uses TRBV20-1 with TRBJ2-7; D remains ambiguous. The CDR3 covers 14 residues. V shed 0 bases and J shed 0 bases, with 9 bases lying between them. From germline, CDR1 is DFQATT and CDR2 SNEGSKA (reference sequence). The CDR3 loop is CSARDYDGSYEQYF. In DNA form, the CDR3 reads TGCAGTGCTAGAGATTACGACGGCTCCTACGAGCAGTACTTC.

The V and J genes are TRBV20-1 and TRBJ2-7, with TRBD1 matching 11 bases. The CDR3 is 14 amino acids. Looked up from germline, CDR1 is DFQATT and CDR2 is SNEGSKA (reference sequence). The V and J ends lost 6 bases and 4 bases, in that order; junction bases with no gene match: 8. CDR3 sequence: CSALADRGPYEQYF. The DNA of the CDR3 is TGCAGTGCCCTCGCGGACAGGGGGCCTTACGAGCAGTACTTC.

In its sample, this clonotype was seen many times. This chain links TRBV6-2 or TRBV6-3 with TRBJ1-5; D not resolved. CDR3 length equals 13 residues. V lost 0 bases, J lost 13 bases, and 13 bases lay in between. Germline CDR1 reads MNHEY; CDR2 reads SVGEGT. The CDR3 nucleotides read TGTGCCAGCAGTTACTCCACAGTGGGAAGGCAGCATTTT. Its translation is CASSYSTVGRQHF.

J is TRBJ2-1 and V is TRBV25-1, with 10 bases identical to TRBD1. Germline CDR1 is MGHDK and CDR2 is SYGVNS. Losses at the gene ends were 4 bases for V and 4 bases for J; bases not matched to a gene: 1. This CDR3 comprises 14 residues. The CDR3 region has the DNA TGTGCCAGCAGTGGGACAGGGGGTTACAATGAGCAGTTCTTC. It codes for CASSGTGGYNEQFF.

The V call is TRBV4-2, the J call TRBJ1-1; TRBD1 might be the D (5 bases). The CDR3 is 14 amino acids. Germline values: CDR1 LGHNA, CDR2 YNFKEQ. V lost 0 bases to trimming and J lost 3 bases, with 8 bases between them. As DNA, the CDR3 is TGTGCCAGCAGCCAAGATAGAGGGGACACTGAAGCTTTCTTT. It yields the protein CASSQDRGDTEAFF.

This clonotype was counted at least ten times. The V and J genes are TRBV11-1 and TRBJ2-2; D may be TRBD1 (5 bases). The CDR3 has 16 residues. Per germline, CDR1 SGHAT and CDR2 FQDESV (reference sequence). The V and J ends lost 2 bases and 4 bases respectively, with 14 bases between them. Here the CDR3 DNA reads TGTGCCAGCAGCTTAACTCGGCAGGGCGGCACCGGGGAGCTGTTTTTT. Translation: CASSLTRQGGTGELFF.

This clonotype was seen at least ten times. The chain combines TRBV6-5 with TRBJ2-3; 10 bases agree with TRBD1. The CDR3 sequence is 14 residues long. Germline assignment: CDR1 MNHEY and CDR2 SVGAGI. V shed 4 bases, J shed 3 bases, and the junction held 1 base outside the gene matches. The CDR3 bases are TGTGCCAGCAGTTGGACAGGGGGGACAGATACGCAGTATTTT. Amino acids: CASSWTGGTDTQYF.

The V call is TRBV9, the J call TRBJ1-6; 7 bases align to TRBD1. Per germline, CDR1 SGDLS and CDR2 YYNGEE. CDR3 length equals 16 residues. The trim removed 0 bases at V and 9 bases at J, leaving 9 bases unmatched. The CDR3 is CASSVVSGGISSPLHF. The CDR3 DNA reads TGTGCCAGCAGCGTAGTGTCAGGGGGGATATCTTCACCCCTCCACTTT.

Many counts were recorded for this clonotype. The genes are TRBV28 and TRBJ2-7; D uncertain. Germline V gene lookup returns CDR1 MDHEN and CDR2 SYDVKM. Trimming pared 4 bases from V and 9 bases from J, leaving 10 bases between. This CDR3 spans 11 amino acids. This chain's CDR3 is CASSSPSGQYF. CDR3 nucleotide sequence: TGTGCCAGCAGTTCCCCGTCCGGGCAGTACTTC.

In its sample, this clonotype was seen a few times. The chain has TRBV5-1 and TRBJ1-1; TRBD1 matches at 12 bases. V was pared by 4 bases and J by 4 bases, with 8 bases of the junction left unmatched. This CDR3 spans 16 amino acids. Germline V gives CDR1 SGHRS, CDR2 YFSETQ. CDR3: CASSAGTGGYGTEAFF. In DNA, the CDR3 is TGCGCCAGCAGCGCAGGGACAGGGGGCTACGGCACTGAAGCTTTCTTT.

This clonotype was detected a few times. The J gene is TRBJ1-5, the V gene TRBV20-1, with D hard to call. CDR1 and CDR2 (germline): DFQATT, SNEGSKA (reference sequence). This CDR3 spans 14 amino acids. Deletions cut 0 bases from V and 4 bases from J, with 10 bases between. The DNA for the CDR3 is TGCAGTGCTAGAGATGCAAGAGGGAATCAGCCCCAGCATTTT. The encoded protein is CSARDARGNQPQHF.

In this sample, this clonotype turned up a few times. V is TRBV4-3 and J is TRBJ2-3; TRBD1 is a possible D gene (5 bases). CDR1 is LGHNA and CDR2 is YSLEER in the germline V gene. The CDR3 length is 15 residues. V lost 4 bases and J 4 bases, leaving 15 bases between the germline ends. CDR3 sequence (DNA): TGCGCCAGCAGCCTCCAGCAGGGAATCGCAGATACGCAGTATTTT. Translated: CASSLQQGIADTQYF.

At least ten counts were recorded for this clonotype. The chain links TRBV10-3 to TRBJ1-2; no clear D. The CDR3 totals 14 residues. CDR1 is ENHRY and CDR2 is SYGVKD in the germline V gene. Trimming removed 6 bases at V and 6 bases at J, with 17 bases between. The CDR3 loop is CAISGTPEGDGYTF. CDR3 nucleotide sequence: TGTGCCATCAGCGGCACACCAGAAGGAGATGGCTACACCTTC.

This clonotype was seen a few times. The chain's CDR3 is CASKIGGRPGELFF. For the CDR3, the DNA is TGCGCCAGCAAAATAGGGGGCCGGCCCGGGGAGCTGTTTTTT. The V gene is TRBV5-1, the J gene TRBJ2-2, with TRBD1 matching over 7 bases. With 6 bases clipped from V and 6 bases from J, the junction kept 8 bases outside the gene matches. The CDR3 length is 14 residues. CDR1 is SGHRS and CDR2 is YFSETQ in the germline V gene.

This clonotype was counted at least ten times. The chain employs TRBV5-6 and TRBJ1-6, with a possible D match to TRBD1 (5 bases). The CDR3 runs to 16 residues. Trimming took 1 base from V and 0 from J, leaving 8 bases between them. Germline CDR1 and CDR2: SGHDT and YYEEEE. CDR3 sequence reads: CASSLRGSSYNSPLHF. CDR3 coding DNA: TGTGCCAGCAGCTTGAGGGGTAGCTCCTATAATTCACCCCTCCACTTT.

This clonotype was seen many times. The J gene is TRBJ2-1, the V gene TRBV11-1; D remains unclear. Germline values: CDR1 SGHAT, CDR2 FQDESV (reference sequence). The CDR3 runs to 13 residues. The V end was cut by 4 bases, the J end by 0 bases, with 4 bases between. Here the CDR3 DNA reads TGTGCCAGCAGCTCTAGCTCCTACAATGAGCAGTTCTTC. Protein product: CASSSSSYNEQFF.

DNA for the CDR3: TGTGCCAGCAGTCCCTACCCGTTCAATCAGCCCCAGCATTTT. Translated, it gives CASSPYPFNQPQHF. The rearrangement uses TRBV12-3 or TRBV12-4 and TRBJ1-5; no clear D. This CDR3 contains 14 residues. Trimming took off 5 bases at V and 3 bases at J, with 11 bases between the two ends.

The chain joins TRBV6-6 to TRBJ1-2; D is unresolved. The length of the CDR3 is 13 residues. Deletions cut 4 bases from V and 2 bases from J, with 8 bases between. The germline V gene has CDR1 MNHNY and CDR2 SVGAGI (reference sequence). The CDR3 DNA reads TGTGCCAGCAGTTCACAGAGGAACTATGGCTACACCTTC. Encoded protein: CASSSQRNYGYTF.

This chain links TRBV7-2 with TRBJ2-5; D unclear. Deletions cut 4 bases from V and 4 bases from J, with 10 bases between. The CDR3 length is 13 residues. CDR1 SGHTA and CDR2 FQGNSA come from the germline V gene. This chain's CDR3 is CASSSPALETQYF. The CDR3 DNA reads TGTGCCAGCAGCTCCCCAGCTTTAGAGACCCAGTACTTC. The variable domain in full, with the rest retrieved from reference TRBV7-2 and TRBJ2-5, is GAGVSQSPSNKVTEKGKDVELRCDPISGHTALYWYRQSLGQGLEFLIYFQGNSAPDKSGLPSDRFSAERTGGSVSTLTIQRTQQEDSAVYLCASSSPALETQYFGPGTRLLVL.